The rows below give T cell receptor beta chains drawn from one sample of a study of somatic mutations in cytotoxic T cells in rheumatoid arthritis. This table comes from immunoSEQ multiplex PCR, and its TCRdb copy is limited to in-frame clones, with some not included. The sample holds approximately 20,000 clones, around 85% seen once. The material sequenced was CD8+ T cells sorted from blood. Every receptor here comes from a man aged 40-55 years in good health. Both conserved end residues are trimmed from each CDR3.

V: TRBV27; CDR3: ASSFGTNQPQH
V: TRBV14; CDR3: ASSQGYTSQVSPKEKLF
V: TRBV4-1; CDR3: ASSRTGGYNEQF
V: TRBV7-2; CDR3: ASSLGLASSYEQY
V: TRBV5-1; CDR3: ASSLRSGSYNEQF
V: TRBV11-2; CDR3: ASSLDASGMYQETQY
V: TRBV18; CDR3: ASSRGSESSYNEQF
V: TRBV18; CDR3: ASSPIPGQGAGNIQY
V: TRBV6-6; CDR3: ASQGTTEAF
V: TRBV15; CDR3: ATSKNTEAF
V: TRBV7-2; CDR3: ASSPRDGGSNQPQH
V: TRBV5-6; CDR3: ASSLVNPGTGELF
V: TRBV2; CDR3: ASIPTDSYEQY
V: TRBV28; CDR3: ASSSLGRESSYEQY
V: TRBV28; CDR3: ASTEDHSYNEQF
V: TRBV19; CDR3: ASSIGLSGLYEQY
V: TRBV28; CDR3: ASSLGQGGEAEQF
V: TRBV27; CDR3: ASSSRDSYTDTQY
V: TRBV11-2; CDR3: ASRSRTGQSYNEQF
V: TRBV27; CDR3: ASSHYQGAGEQY
V: TRBV28; CDR3: ASSLQGTGELF
V: TRBV28; CDR3: ASSGIYRGNTGELF
V: TRBV7-9; CDR3: ASSSGPGRTYNEQF
V: TRBV28; CDR3: ASSLNRDSSYEQY
V: TRBV7-6; CDR3: ASSSKTSGINEQF
V: TRBV27; CDR3: ASSLRGLAQPQH
V: TRBV27; CDR3: ASSLSIQNTDTQY
V: TRBV18; CDR3: ASSPGQGLYGYT
V: TRBV7-8; CDR3: ASSLVPGSYQPQH
V: TRBV7-9; CDR3: ASRRMETQY
V: TRBV9; CDR3: ASSVGDRNEQY
V: TRBV27; CDR3: ASSSTSEGEQF